This T cell receptor (beta chain) originates from a study of blood T cell repertoires in COVID-19. The wider study: The United States, Italy and Spain were the sources of the acute and convalescent COVID-19 samples. T cells, B-cell-depleted T cells, or PBMCs supplied cDNA or gDNA.

In the original processing: Amplifying reference gene primers gave estimates of nucleated cell counts. Some clones are missing from TCRdb's copy, which holds only in-frame ones; the method was immunoSEQ multiplex PCR. V, J and clone size are those of that table, while D and trimming were read from the DNA. The sample yields 220,000 or so clones, approximately 77% seen once. The sample taken for sequencing was peripheral blood. This TCR came from an elderly woman with acute or convalescent COVID-19.

CDR3 in amino acids: CSVEEGQLPYEQYF. In nucleotides, the CDR3 is TGCAGCGTTGAAGAGGGACAACTCCCCTACGAGCAGTACTTC. The V gene is TRBV29-1, the J gene TRBJ2-7, with a tentative D call TRBD1 (6 bases). Trimming left V 0 bases short and J 2 bases short, with 11 bases between. The germline V gene encodes CDR1 SQVTM and CDR2 ANQGSEA. CDR3 length equals 14 residues.